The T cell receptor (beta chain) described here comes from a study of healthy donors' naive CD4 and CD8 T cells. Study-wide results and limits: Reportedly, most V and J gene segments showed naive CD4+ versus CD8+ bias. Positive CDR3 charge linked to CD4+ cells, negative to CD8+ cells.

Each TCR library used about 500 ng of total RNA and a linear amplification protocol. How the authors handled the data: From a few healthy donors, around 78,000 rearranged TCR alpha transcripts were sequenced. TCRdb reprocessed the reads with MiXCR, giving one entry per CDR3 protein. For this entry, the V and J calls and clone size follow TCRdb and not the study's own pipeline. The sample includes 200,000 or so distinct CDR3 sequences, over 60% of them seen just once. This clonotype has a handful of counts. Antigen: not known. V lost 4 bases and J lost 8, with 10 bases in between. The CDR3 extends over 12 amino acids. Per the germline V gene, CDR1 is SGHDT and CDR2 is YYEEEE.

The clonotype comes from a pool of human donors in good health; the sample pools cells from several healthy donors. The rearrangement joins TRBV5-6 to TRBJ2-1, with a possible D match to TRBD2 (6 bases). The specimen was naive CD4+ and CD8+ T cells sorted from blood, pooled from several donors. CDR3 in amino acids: CASSRREDEQFF. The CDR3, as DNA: TGTGCCAGCAGCCGGAGGGAGGATGAGCAGTTCTTC.